The rows below give T cell receptor beta chains drawn from one sample of a study of shared clonotypes between healthy human individuals. TCRdb keeps only in-frame clones here, not all; method: immunoSEQ multiplex PCR. This table has 450,000 to 500,000 clones, 76% appearing once. Sequencing was carried out using PBMCs. These TCRs come from a woman aged 40 to 50 in good health. Some clones in this sample may be carry-over from other donors' samples. The CDR3 runs from the conserved cysteine through the conserved F or W. Fields, in order: CDR3 protein, CDR3 DNA, V gene, D gene, clone size, J gene. A D gene is named only where the DNA matches it firmly. Only some rows state a clone size, as once, few, many or a class for expanded clones.

CDR3aa: CASSLGGLGRVRETQYF; CDR3nt: TGTGCCAGCAGCTTGGGGGGACTAGGGCGGGTGCGAGAGACCCAGTACTTC; v_gene: TRBV5-4; d_gene: TRBD2; abundance: -; j_gene: TRBJ2-5
CDR3aa: CASRRTGSVDEQYF; CDR3nt: TGCGCCAGCCGTAGGACAGGGTCCGTCGACGAGCAGTACTTC; v_gene: TRBV5-1; d_gene: TRBD1; abundance: -; j_gene: TRBJ2-7
CDR3aa: CASSLEGLGLQFF; CDR3nt: TGTGCCAGCAGCTTAGAGGGATTGGGGCTACAGTTCTTC; v_gene: TRBV11-2; d_gene: -; abundance: -; j_gene: TRBJ2-1
CDR3aa: CASSYGRLPQETQYF; CDR3nt: TGTGCCAGCAGCTATGGACGCCTCCCCCAGGAGACCCAGTACTTC; v_gene: TRBV7-6; d_gene: -; abundance: -; j_gene: TRBJ2-5
CDR3aa: CASSRQTDSNQPQHF; CDR3nt: TGTGCCAGCAGTAGACAGACCGATAGCAATCAGCCCCAGCATTTT; v_gene: TRBV6-6; d_gene: -; abundance: -; j_gene: TRBJ1-5
CDR3aa: CASRQTSGRPETQYF; CDR3nt: TGTGCCAGCAGACAGACTAGCGGGAGGCCGGAGACCCAGTACTTC; v_gene: TRBV28; d_gene: TRBD2; abundance: many; j_gene: TRBJ2-5
CDR3aa: CASSLIYPGSSYNEQFF; CDR3nt: TGTGCCAGCAGTTTAATTTATCCTGGGAGCTCCTACAATGAGCAGTTCTTC; v_gene: TRBV28; d_gene: -; abundance: -; j_gene: TRBJ2-1
CDR3aa: CSVSGAGSDQYF; CDR3nt: TGCAGCGTTTCAGGGGCAGGGTCCGACCAGTACTTC; v_gene: TRBV29-1; d_gene: -; abundance: once; j_gene: TRBJ2-5
CDR3aa: CASSTPRDGRTNTDTQYF; CDR3nt: TGTGCCAGCAGCACCCCTAGGGACGGCCGAACGAACACAGATACGCAGTATTTT; v_gene: TRBV11-2; d_gene: -; abundance: -; j_gene: TRBJ2-3
CDR3aa: CASSQDDPRDRAYGELFF; CDR3nt: TGCGCCAGCAGCCAAGATGACCCTCGGGACAGGGCTTACGGGGAGCTGTTTTTT; v_gene: TRBV4-1; d_gene: TRBD1; abundance: -; j_gene: TRBJ2-2
CDR3aa: CAWRQQGYNEKLFF; CDR3nt: TGTGCCTGGAGACAGCAGGGATATAATGAAAAACTGTTTTTT; v_gene: TRBV30; d_gene: -; abundance: -; j_gene: TRBJ1-4
CDR3aa: CASSLVGYEQYF; CDR3nt: TGTGCCAGCAGCTTAGTCGGTTACGAGCAGTACTTC; v_gene: TRBV7-9; d_gene: -; abundance: -; j_gene: TRBJ2-7
CDR3aa: CASRKVGGGNGYTF; CDR3nt: TGTGCCAGCAGGAAAGTCGGAGGGGGCAATGGCTACACCTTC; v_gene: TRBV6-1; d_gene: TRBD1; abundance: -; j_gene: TRBJ1-2
CDR3aa: CASSEGYSPTDTQYF; CDR3nt: TGTGCCAGCAGTGAAGGGTATTCTCCAACAGATACGCAGTATTTT; v_gene: TRBV6-1; d_gene: -; abundance: -; j_gene: TRBJ2-3
CDR3aa: CATRDRSYEQYF; CDR3nt: TGTGCCACTCGGGACCGCAGCTACGAGCAGTACTTC; v_gene: TRBV27; d_gene: -; abundance: -; j_gene: TRBJ2-7
CDR3aa: CASSPAVGPQETQYF; CDR3nt: TGTGCCAGCTCACCCGCAGTGGGGCCTCAAGAGACCCAGTACTTC; v_gene: TRBV18; d_gene: -; abundance: -; j_gene: TRBJ2-5
CDR3aa: CASSVSGGVNGGYTF; CDR3nt: TGTGCCAGCAGTGTATCCGGGGGCGTCAATGGAGGCTACACCTTC; v_gene: TRBV28; d_gene: -; abundance: -; j_gene: TRBJ1-2
CDR3aa: CASNDRGRNEQFF; CDR3nt: TGTGCCAGCAACGACAGGGGCAGGAATGAGCAGTTCTTC; v_gene: TRBV27; d_gene: TRBD1; abundance: -; j_gene: TRBJ2-1
CDR3aa: CASSPVSAYEQYF; CDR3nt: TGTGCCAGCTCACCAGTTAGCGCCTACGAGCAGTACTTC; v_gene: TRBV18; d_gene: -; abundance: -; j_gene: TRBJ2-7
CDR3aa: CASFPPPQHF; CDR3nt: TGTGCCAGCTTTCCCCCGCCCCAGCATTTT; v_gene: TRBV27; d_gene: -; abundance: -; j_gene: TRBJ1-5
CDR3aa: CASSGGGTVNQPQHF; CDR3nt: TGTGCCAGCAGTGGAGGGGGGACAGTTAATCAGCCCCAGCATTTT; v_gene: TRBV7-9; d_gene: TRBD1; abundance: few; j_gene: TRBJ1-5
CDR3aa: CASSLGVSRTGANVLTF; CDR3nt: TGTGCCAGCAGCTTAGGTGTATCAAGGACTGGGGCCAACGTCCTGACTTTC; v_gene: TRBV7-6; d_gene: -; abundance: -; j_gene: TRBJ2-6
CDR3aa: CASIRWGSGNTIYF; CDR3nt: TGTGCCAGCATTAGGTGGGGGTCTGGAAACACCATATATTTT; v_gene: TRBV28; d_gene: -; abundance: -; j_gene: TRBJ1-3
CDR3aa: CASRAGGGAYNEQFF; CDR3nt: TGTGCCAGCAGAGCAGGGGGTGGGGCCTACAATGAGCAGTTCTTC; v_gene: TRBV9; d_gene: TRBD1; abundance: -; j_gene: TRBJ2-1
CDR3aa: CVILPGGEGNQPQHF; CDR3nt: TGTGTCATCCTCCCCGGTGGTGAGGGCAATCAGCCCCAGCATTTT; v_gene: TRBV7-5; d_gene: -; abundance: -; j_gene: TRBJ1-5
CDR3aa: CASSSQSGLYEQFF; CDR3nt: TGTGCCAGCAGTTCCCAATCAGGGTTATATGAGCAGTTCTTC; v_gene: TRBV27; d_gene: -; abundance: few; j_gene: TRBJ2-1